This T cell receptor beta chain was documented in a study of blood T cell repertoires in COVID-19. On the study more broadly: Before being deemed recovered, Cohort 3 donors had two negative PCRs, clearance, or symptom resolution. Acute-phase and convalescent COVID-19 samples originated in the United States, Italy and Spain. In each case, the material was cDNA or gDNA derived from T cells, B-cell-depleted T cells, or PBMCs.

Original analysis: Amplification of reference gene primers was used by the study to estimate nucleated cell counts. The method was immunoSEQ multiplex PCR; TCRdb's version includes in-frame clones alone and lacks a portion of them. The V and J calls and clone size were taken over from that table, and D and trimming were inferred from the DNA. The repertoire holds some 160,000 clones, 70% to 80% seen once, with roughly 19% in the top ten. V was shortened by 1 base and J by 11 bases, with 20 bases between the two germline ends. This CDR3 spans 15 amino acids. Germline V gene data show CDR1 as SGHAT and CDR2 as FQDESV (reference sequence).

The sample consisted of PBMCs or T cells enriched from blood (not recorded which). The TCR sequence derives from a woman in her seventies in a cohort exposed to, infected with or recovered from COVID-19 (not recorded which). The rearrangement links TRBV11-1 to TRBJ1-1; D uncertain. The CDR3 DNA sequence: TGTGCCAGCAGCTTAGGTCCAGGAACGATCGGTGAGGCTTTCTTT. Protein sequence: CASSLGPGTIGEAFF.